A selection of T cell receptor beta chains follows, all from one sample in a study of tumor and adjacent non-tumor tissue in lung cancer. TCRdb re-analysed the multiplex PCR reads in MiXCR, keeping a single row per CDR3 protein. In the table there are about 120,000 distinct CDR3 sequences, approximately 87% of which are singletons. The sample taken for sequencing was lung tumor tissue. The receptor source for this set is a man aged 65 to 79 with non-small cell lung cancer. CDR3s include the opening cysteine and the closing phenylalanine or tryptophan.

>TRBJ1-1|TRBV20-1
CSARDGETGDSITEAFF
>TRBJ2-1|TRBV14
CASSVSGSYNEQFF
>TRBJ2-7|TRBV2
CTSSVIRGYEQYF
>TRBJ2-2|TRBV11-2
CTSSLVGTGVPGELFF
>TRBJ2-5|TRBV11-1
CASSPPPEVRKDFQETHYF
>TRBJ1-1|TRBV28
CASTSAEGVMIYDTEAFF
>TRBJ2-1|TRBV12-3/TRBV12-4
CASCLVSGTQQFF
>TRBJ2-3|TRBV11-2
CANSPRLAGGHRDTQCF
>TRBJ2-3|TRBV5-5
CASSLQSPAGGLTDRQYF
>TRBJ1-1|TRBV6-1
CASTKARRHTEAFF
>TRBJ2-3|TRBV28
CASSFSSGRGTDTQYF
>TRBJ2-5|TRBV24-1
CASSDLSRGGETQYF
>TRBJ2-7|TRBV29-1
CSVDYGSYEQYF
>TRBJ1-5|TRBV6-2/TRBV6-3
CTSSQNLEGNQSQHF
>TRBJ2-7|TRBV28
CASIPWGEQGSYEQYF
>TRBJ2-7|TRBV4-1
CASSRTLAGEGDVQYF
>TRBJ2-1|TRBV6-1
CASTLRGGSWSNEQFF
>TRBJ2-2|TRBV10-2
CARSDIGELFF
>TRBJ1-1|TRBV10-3
CAISESDTEAFF
>TRBJ2-5|TRBV6-5
CVSSSAGTGFPQKTQCF
>TRBJ1-6|TRBV11-3
CASSLDATGGRGEQSF
>TRBJ2-3|TRBV4-2
CANSRGGVTDTQYF
>TRBJ2-2|TRBV13
CASSITGTTGELFF
>TRBJ2-3|TRBV6-5
CASSRLPGRWIDTRYF
>TRBJ2-1|TRBV4-3
CASSQDPGRAEYNEQFF
>TRBJ1-6|TRBV6-5
CVSSYSDSKNSPLHF
>TRBJ2-1|TRBV10-2
CPSRSPGPSSHEQFF